This TCR beta chain stems from a study of beta chain features in type 1 diabetes. The germline V gene encodes CDR1 LNHDA and CDR2 SQIVND (reference sequence). Trimming removed 5 bases at V and 7 bases at J, with 12 bases between. This CDR3 is built from 13 residues. The investigators reverse transcribed all of the isolated RNA, so they sequenced expressed TCRB transcripts. This table comes from immunoSEQ multiplex PCR, and its TCRdb copy is limited to in-frame clones, with some not included. The sample yields under 400,000 clones, over 10% seen once. Sorting with CD45RO/CCR7/CD25/CD127/CD95/CD27 yielded naive, central memory, regulatory and stem-like memory CD4+ cells. This clone was counted only a few times.

The specimen was naive CD4+ T cells from blood. This TCR came from a young man in good health. J is TRBJ1-5 and V is TRBV19, with D tentatively TRBD1 (5 bases). The CDR3, as DNA: TGTGCCAGTAGTTACAGGCTTCGGCAGCCCCAGCATTTT. Translation: CASSYRLRQPQHF.